This note documents a single T cell receptor beta chain sequence. Its antigen is as yet unknown. Germline CDR1 reads MNHEY; CDR2 reads SMNVEV (reference sequence). The CDR3 runs 13 residues. Trimming stripped 2 bases from V and 4 bases from J, with 6 bases between. This sample is part of a study of T cell responses to AZD1222 COVID-19 vaccine. Sequencing used immunoSEQ multiplex PCR; TCRdb keeps in-frame clones, though not all of them. The sample consists of some 99,000 clones, more than 70% of them appearing once. Study outcomes and limitations: Nearly half of spike-specific TCRs reportedly target variant regions that are unmutated in the B.1.351 and B.1.1.7 variants. The donors showed a predominance of white British ancestry and of females, with possible underestimation of clonal diversity. At 160-218 and 743-854, vaccine-associated CD4 TCRs were dominant, and they spanned spike.

This TCR was recovered from an adult in good health. The chain couples TRBV27 to TRBJ1-5; D gene unclear. This sample comprised peripheral blood, obtained on day 0 of AZD1222 vaccination. The CDR3 nucleotides are TGTGCCAGCAGTTTAAGGGAGAATCAGCCCCAGCATTTT. It yields the protein CASSLRENQPQHF.